The rows below give T cell receptor beta chains drawn from one sample of a study of control samples from healthy donors and cancer patients. The method was immunoSEQ multiplex PCR; TCRdb's version includes in-frame clones alone and lacks a portion of them. The sample contains around 250,000 clones, approximately 80% of which appear only once. Sequencing was performed on PBMCs. The source is an older woman with lung cancer. Both conserved end residues are part of each CDR3.

TRBV7-2	TRBJ1-4	CASSPRQGSGEKLFF
TRBV6-4	TRBJ2-3	CASSRQGESDTQYF
TRBV28	TRBJ2-2	CASSPGGIMNTGELFF
TRBV11-2	TRBJ1-1	CASSFDRSSTEAFF
TRBV7-6	TRBJ2-2	CASSTWTDTGELFF
TRBV7-8	TRBJ2-3	CASSLVSGGPLGDTQYF
TRBV7-9	TRBJ1-6	CASSLVGRLMGDSPLHF
TRBV5-1	TRBJ1-1	CASSSGQGGMTEAFF
TRBV30	TRBJ2-2	CAWRKQGGNGELFF
TRBV7-6	TRBJ2-7	CASSRDGTYEQYF
TRBV30	TRBJ2-3	CAWTRGRSTDTQYF
TRBV7-7	TRBJ2-2	CASSLSPAGNTGELFF
TRBV5-1	TRBJ1-1	CASSINSEAFF
TRBV6-5	TRBJ2-7	CASSYTGTSGYEQYF
TRBV5-8	TRBJ1-6	CASSLVRGNSPLHF
TRBV2	TRBJ1-6	CASSERTGLDSPLHF
TRBV18	TRBJ2-7	CASSPDRVVYEQYF
TRBV5-4	TRBJ2-7	CASSGTDGTYEQYF
TRBV28	TRBJ1-6	CASDDRVGSPLHF
TRBV5-1	TRBJ2-1	CASGIEAGVLNEQFF
TRBV3-1/TRBV3-2	TRBJ1-2	CASSPWGGGYGYTF
TRBV10-2	TRBJ2-5	CALETQYF
TRBV24-1	TRBJ2-1	CATSDSKGGRYNEQFF
TRBV3-1/TRBV3-2	TRBJ2-5	CASSRQETQYF
TRBV29-1	TRBJ1-1	CSVHLQGGTEAFF
TRBV6-5	TRBJ1-4	CASSYRQWSNEKLFF
TRBV15	TRBJ2-5	CATSRGWSGETQYF
TRBV19	TRBJ1-1	CASSSQGAGETEAFF